What follows describes a single TCR beta chain. No antigen is known for it. This sample is part of a study of radiotherapy plus CTLA-4 blockade in lung cancer. The overall study: For 15% to 20% of patients, objective responses occurred, and approximately 33% had disease control. Findings and limits, study-wide: Blood TCR clones of tumor origin expanded after radiotherapy plus ipilimumab. Response, reportedly, was best predicted by interferon-beta along with early blood T cell clone dynamics.

TCRdb keeps only in-frame clones here, not all; method: immunoSEQ multiplex PCR. Of approximately 80,000 clones detected, approximately 73% appear once; the ten largest clones hold more than 9%. Germline V gene sequence: CDR1 SGDLS, CDR2 YYNGEE. The CDR3 length is 14 residues. V was pared by 3 bases and J by 1 base, with 9 bases between. Ipilimumab CTLA-4 blockade and focal radiation were given to patients with chemo-refractory metastatic non-small-cell lung cancer. The specimen comprised peripheral blood, sampled from a patient treated with radiotherapy plus ipilimumab. The rearrangement joins TRBV9 to TRBJ2-3; D ambiguous. The sequence was collected from a human donor with non-small cell lung cancer whose response to radiotherapy plus ipilimumab could not be evaluated. The CDR3 nucleotides read TGTGCCAGCAGCGGATCAGTCGGCACAGATACGCAGTATTTT. It is translated as CASSGSVGTDTQYF.